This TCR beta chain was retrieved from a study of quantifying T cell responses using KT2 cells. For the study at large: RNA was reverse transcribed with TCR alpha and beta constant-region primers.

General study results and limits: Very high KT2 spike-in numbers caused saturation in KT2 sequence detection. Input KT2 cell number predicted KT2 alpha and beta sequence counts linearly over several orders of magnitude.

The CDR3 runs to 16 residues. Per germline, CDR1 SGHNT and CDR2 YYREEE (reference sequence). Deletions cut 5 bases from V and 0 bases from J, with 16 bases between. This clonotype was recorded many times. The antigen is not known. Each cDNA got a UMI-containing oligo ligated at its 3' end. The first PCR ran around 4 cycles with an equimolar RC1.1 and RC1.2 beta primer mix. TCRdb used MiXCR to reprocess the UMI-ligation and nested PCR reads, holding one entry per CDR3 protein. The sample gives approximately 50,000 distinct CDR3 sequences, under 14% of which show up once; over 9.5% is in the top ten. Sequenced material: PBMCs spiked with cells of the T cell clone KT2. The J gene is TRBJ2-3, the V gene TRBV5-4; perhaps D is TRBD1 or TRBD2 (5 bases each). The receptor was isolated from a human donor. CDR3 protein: CASSLSRGASTDTQYF. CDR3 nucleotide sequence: TGTGCCAGCAGTCTGTCGAGGGGTGCTAGCACAGATACGCAGTATTTT.